Listed below are T cell receptor beta chains from one sample, sequenced in a study of cytomegalovirus exposure and HLA in healthy donors. Data came from immunoSEQ multiplex PCR; TCRdb stores just in-frame clones and leaves some out. The data contain roughly 120,000 clones, about 74% of them singletons. Sample: PBMCs. The source of these receptors is a woman aged 45-65 years in good health and CMV-seropositive. The CDR3 runs from the conserved cysteine through the conserved F or W. The D gene is left open where the match is weak. Clone size is stated in some rows and not others, as once, few, many or a class when expanded.

>14|TRBV6-5|TRBJ2-7|.|.
TGTGCCAGCAGTGAGTGGGGCAGGGCCTACGAGCAGTACTTC
CASSEWGRAYEQYF
>14|TRBV28|TRBJ1-2|TRBD1|.
TGTGCCAGCAGCCAAGGACAGGGGAACTATGGCTACACCTTC
CASSQGQGNYGYTF
>13|TRBV6-5|TRBJ1-2|TRBD1|.
TGTGCCAGCAGTAAAGACAGGGGGGGGATTTTGACCTTC
CASSKDRGGILTF
>13|TRBV23-1|TRBJ1-2|.|.
TGCGCCAGCAGTCGGGGGGGAGGCTATGGCTACACCTTC
CASSRGGGYGYTF
>13|TRBV27|TRBJ2-7|.|.
TGTGCCAGCAGTTCCCCACGAACGAGAGAGCAGTACTTC
CASSSPRTREQYF
>15|TRBV27|TRBJ1-5|.|.
TGTGCCAGCAGCTCAAGGGGGGGGGTCAATCAGCCCCAGCATTTT
CASSSRGGVNQPQHF
>12|TRBV28|TRBJ2-7|.|.
TGTGCCAGCGTGAGGGAAAGCTACGAGCAGTACTTC
CASVRESYEQYF
>16|TRBV2|TRBJ2-5|TRBD2|few
TGTGCCAGCAGTGATTCGGGGGGGGGCATGAGGGAGACCCAGTACTTC
CASSDSGGGMRETQYF
>14|TRBV7-2|TRBJ2-1|.|.
TGTGCCAGCAGCTTAGTGGGGACAATGAATGAGCAGTTCTTC
CASSLVGTMNEQFF
>15|TRBV25-1|TRBJ2-1|TRBD2|.
TGTGCCAGCAGACCCAAGTCGGCGGGGGACTATGAGCAGTTCTTC
CASRPKSAGDYEQFF
>15|TRBV9|TRBJ1-3|TRBD1|.
TGTGCCAGCAGCGTCATGGACAGGGCTGGAAACACCATATATTTT
CASSVMDRAGNTIYF
>17|TRBV7-8|TRBJ2-7|.|.
TGTGCCAGCAGCTTAGCGCCCTCGGTAGCGTTATCCTACGAGCAGTACTTC
CASSLAPSVALSYEQYF
>15|TRBV29-1|TRBJ1-3|TRBD1|.
TGCAGCGCCTCCTACGGGACAGGGCACGGAAACACCATATATTTT
CSASYGTGHGNTIYF
>14|TRBV19|TRBJ2-7|.|.
TGTGCCAGTAGTCTAAGACGGGATTCCTACGAGCAGTACTTC
CASSLRRDSYEQYF
>14|TRBV7-9|TRBJ1-3|.|once
TGTGCCAGCAGCTTATCAGGGATTGGAAACACCATATATTTT
CASSLSGIGNTIYF
>15|TRBV7-2|TRBJ2-3|TRBD2|.
TGTGCCAGCAGCTGGACTAGCGGGGGCACAGATACGCAGTATTTT
CASSWTSGGTDTQYF
>18|TRBV4-1|TRBJ1-2|.|.
TGCGCCAGCAGCCAAGAAGCCCTGGTGGGGCAGGGGAGCAATGGCTACACCTTC
CASSQEALVGQGSNGYTF
>12|TRBV30|TRBJ2-3|.|few
TGTGCCTGGAGTGGAGGTGCAGATACGCAGTATTTT
CAWSGGADTQYF
>12|TRBV7-9|TRBJ1-6|TRBD1|.
TGTGCCAGCAGCCCAGGGGGTTCACCCCTCCACTTT
CASSPGGSPLHF
>13|TRBV7-8|TRBJ1-3|.|.
TGTGCCAGCACCCCCGTGCGTGGAAACACCATATATTTT
CASTPVRGNTIYF
>15|TRBV6-5|TRBJ1-4|TRBD1|.
TGTGCCAGCAGTTACACAGGGGCTACTAATGAAAAACTGTTTTTT
CASSYTGATNEKLFF
>14|TRBV29-1|TRBJ1-2|TRBD1|few
TGCAGCGTTGCGCTCGGGACAGGGAGCAATGGCTACACCTTC
CSVALGTGSNGYTF
>15|TRBV19|TRBJ2-3|.|few
TGTGCCAGTAGTATAGACTACAGAAGCACAGATACGCAGTATTTT
CASSIDYRSTDTQYF
>14|TRBV9|TRBJ2-5|.|.
TGTGCCAGCAGCGTAGGTTCCGGTACGGAGACCCAGTACTTC
CASSVGSGTETQYF
>12|TRBV30|TRBJ1-4|.|.
TGTGCCTGGAGTGTCCTACGGGAAAAACTGTTTTTT
CAWSVLREKLFF
>16|TRBV5-6|TRBJ2-1|TRBD1|.
TGTGCCAGCAGCTCCGGACAGGGTTTAACTAACAATGAGCAGTTCTTC
CASSSGQGLTNNEQFF
>16|TRBV5-4|TRBJ2-1|TRBD2|few
TGTGCCAGCAGCCCATTCCGACTAGCGGGGGGCAATGAGCAGTTCTTC
CASSPFRLAGGNEQFF
>13|TRBV6-5|TRBJ1-2|TRBD1|few
TGTGCCAGCAGCCTGGACAGGGGCGATGGCTACACCTTC
CASSLDRGDGYTF
>15|TRBV18|TRBJ2-7|TRBD2|.
TGTGCCAGCTCACCCGGACTAGCGTCCTCCTACGAGCAGTACTTC
CASSPGLASSYEQYF
>16|TRBV12-5|TRBJ2-2|.|.
TGTGCTAGTGGTTTGGGACTATCCATTGACACCGGGGAGCTGTTTTTT
CASGLGLSIDTGELFF
>12|TRBV19|TRBJ2-5|.|.
TGTGCCAGTAGTTTGGGGCAAGAGACCCAGTACTTC
CASSLGQETQYF
>16|TRBV27|TRBJ1-4|.|once
TGTGCCAGCAGATTACGTGCGGGGCGGACTAATGAAAAACTGTTTTTT
CASRLRAGRTNEKLFF
>14|TRBV28|TRBJ1-5|.|.
TGTGCCAGCAGTTTGCTGGGCAGCAATCAGCCCCAGCATTTT
CASSLLGSNQPQHF
>15|TRBV4-2|TRBJ2-7|TRBD1|.
TGTGCCAGCAGTCATATAGGGGGCGAGTCCTACGAGCAGTACTTC
CASSHIGGESYEQYF
>13|TRBV18|TRBJ1-2|.|.
TGTGCCAGCTCACCACCGGCAGGGAATGGCTACACCTTC
CASSPPAGNGYTF
>15|TRBV11-2|TRBJ1-4|TRBD1|.
TGTGCCAGCAGTCGAGACGGGACAGGGAGTGAAAAACTGTTTTTT
CASSRDGTGSEKLFF
>15|TRBV5-4|TRBJ1-2|TRBD1|.
TGTGCCAGCAGCTCCGGGACAGGGGGCTGGTATGGCTACACCTTC
CASSSGTGGWYGYTF
>13|TRBV5-4|TRBJ2-3|.|.
TGTGCCAGCAGCTTTGCGGGGTCTGGTACGCAGTATTTT
CASSFAGSGTQYF
>15|TRBV7-2|TRBJ1-3|TRBD1|few
TGTGCCAGCAGACGAGGGGGCAACTCTGGAAACACCATATATTTT
CASRRGGNSGNTIYF
>15|TRBV5-5|TRBJ1-6|.|.
TGTGCCAGCAGACCGGGGGGGACCTACGAAGGACCCCTCCACTTT
CASRPGGTYEGPLHF
>15|TRBV5-8|TRBJ1-5|TRBD1|few
TGTGCCAGCAGCTATGGACAGGCCAGCAATCAGCCCCAGCATTTT
CASSYGQASNQPQHF
>13|TRBV19|TRBJ1-1|.|.
TGTGCCAGTAGTAAGGGGCCGAACACTGAAGCTTTCTTT
CASSKGPNTEAFF
>12|TRBV28|TRBJ1-2|TRBD1|.
TGTGCCAGCCAGGGACAGGGGTTTGGCTACACCTTC
CASQGQGFGYTF
>17|TRBV4-2|TRBJ2-7|.|few
TGTGCCAGCAGCCAAATTGAGGCCGCACACTATCGGGGGGAGCAGTACTTC
CASSQIEAAHYRGEQYF
>17|TRBV10-3|TRBJ2-3|TRBD2|.
TGTGCCATCAGTGGGGTAGGGACTAGCAGAGACACAGATACGCAGTATTTT
CAISGVGTSRDTDTQYF